This TCR beta chain is drawn from a study of T-cell reconstitution after alpha-beta-depleted transplantation in children. Overall study findings and caveats: Two months or so post-transplant, alpha-beta T cells reportedly derived from several hundred expanded graft clones. Diversity and T-cell counts at one year after transplant derived mostly from new T cells. Surviving recipient T cells and intrathymic progenitors accounted for some patients' high TCRbeta diversity at day 60.

In the case of this clonotype: The antigen is not known.

CDR1 SGDLS and CDR2 YYNGEE come from the germline V gene. The CDR3 is made up of 14 amino acids. The V and J ends lost 3 bases and 7 bases, in that order; junction bases with no gene match: 5. Construction of the TCRbeta library involved unique molecular identifiers. TCRdb used MiXCR to reprocess the PCR reads, holding one entry per CDR3 protein. The repertoire includes about 580,000 distinct CDR3 sequences, 25% to 30% of them detected once, and approximately 39% sits in the top ten. The genes are TRBV9 and TRBJ2-7; the match to TRBD2 covers 12 bases. The sample consisted of PBMCs, taken before TCRalphabeta/CD19-depleted stem cell transplant. This TCR came from a boy in the first two years of life with Wiskott-Aldrich syndrome, due to receive a stem cell transplant. The CDR3 protein is CASSALTSGSEQYF. In DNA form, the CDR3 reads TGTGCCAGCAGCGCACTGACTAGCGGGAGTGAGCAGTACTTC.